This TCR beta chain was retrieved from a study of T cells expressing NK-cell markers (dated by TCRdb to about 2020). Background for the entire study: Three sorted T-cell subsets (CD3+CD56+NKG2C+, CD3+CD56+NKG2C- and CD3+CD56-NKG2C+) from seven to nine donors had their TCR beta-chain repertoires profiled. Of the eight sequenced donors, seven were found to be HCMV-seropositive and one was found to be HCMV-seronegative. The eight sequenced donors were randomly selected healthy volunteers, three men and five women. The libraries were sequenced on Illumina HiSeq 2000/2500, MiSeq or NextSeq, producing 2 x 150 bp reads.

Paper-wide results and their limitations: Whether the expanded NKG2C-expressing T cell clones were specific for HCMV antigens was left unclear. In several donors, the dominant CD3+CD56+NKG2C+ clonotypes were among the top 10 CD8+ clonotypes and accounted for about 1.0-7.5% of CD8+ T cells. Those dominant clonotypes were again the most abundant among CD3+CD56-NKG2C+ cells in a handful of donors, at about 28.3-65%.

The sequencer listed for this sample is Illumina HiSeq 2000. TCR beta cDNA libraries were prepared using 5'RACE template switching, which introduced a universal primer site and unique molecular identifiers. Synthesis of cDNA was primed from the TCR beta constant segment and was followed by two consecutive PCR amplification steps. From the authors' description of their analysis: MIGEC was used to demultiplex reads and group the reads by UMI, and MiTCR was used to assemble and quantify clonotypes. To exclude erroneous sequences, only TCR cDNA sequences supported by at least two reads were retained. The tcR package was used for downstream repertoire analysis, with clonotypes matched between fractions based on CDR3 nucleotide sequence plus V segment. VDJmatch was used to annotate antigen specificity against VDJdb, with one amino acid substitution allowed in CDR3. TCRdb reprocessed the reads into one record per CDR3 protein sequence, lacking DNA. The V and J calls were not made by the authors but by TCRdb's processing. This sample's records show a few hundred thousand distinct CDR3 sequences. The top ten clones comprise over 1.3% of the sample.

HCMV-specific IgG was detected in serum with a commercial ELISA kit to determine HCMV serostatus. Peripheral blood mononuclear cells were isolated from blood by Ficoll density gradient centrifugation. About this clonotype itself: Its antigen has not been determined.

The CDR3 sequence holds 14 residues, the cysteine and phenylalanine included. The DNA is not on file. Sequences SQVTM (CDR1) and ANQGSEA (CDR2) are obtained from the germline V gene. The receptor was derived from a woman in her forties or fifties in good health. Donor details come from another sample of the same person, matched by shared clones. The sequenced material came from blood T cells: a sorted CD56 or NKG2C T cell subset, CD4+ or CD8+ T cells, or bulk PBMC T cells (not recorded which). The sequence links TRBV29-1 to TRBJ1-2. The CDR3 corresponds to CSAPALRGEGPHTF.